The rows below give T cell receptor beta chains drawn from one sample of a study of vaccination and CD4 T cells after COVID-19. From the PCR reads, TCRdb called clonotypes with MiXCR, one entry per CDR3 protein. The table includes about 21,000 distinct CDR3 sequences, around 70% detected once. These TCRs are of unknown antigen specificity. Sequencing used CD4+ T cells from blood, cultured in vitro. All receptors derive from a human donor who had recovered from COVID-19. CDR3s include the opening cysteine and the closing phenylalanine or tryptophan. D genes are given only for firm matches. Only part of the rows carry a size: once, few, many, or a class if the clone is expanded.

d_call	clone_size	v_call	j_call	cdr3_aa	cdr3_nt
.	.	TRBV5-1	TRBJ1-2	CASSPAPANYGYTF	TGCGCCAGCAGTCCGGCCCCAGCTAACTATGGCTACACCTTC
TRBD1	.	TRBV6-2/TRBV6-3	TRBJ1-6	CASSRPDRDNSPLHF	TGTGCCAGCAGCAGGCCGGACAGGGATAATTCACCCCTCCACTTT
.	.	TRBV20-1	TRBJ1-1	CSARDHTQPVGTEAFF	TGCAGTGCTAGAGATCATACCCAACCTGTGGGGACTGAAGCTTTCTTT
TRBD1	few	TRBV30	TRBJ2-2	CAWPRQGSGELFF	TGTGCCTGGCCCCGACAGGGCTCCGGGGAGCTGTTTTTT
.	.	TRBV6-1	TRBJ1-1	CASSPQGQNTEAFF	TGTGCCAGCAGCCCCCAGGGCCAGAACACTGAAGCTTTCTTT
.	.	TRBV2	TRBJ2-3	CASTPRMATDTQYF	TGTGCCAGCACCCCCCGTATGGCCACAGATACGCAGTATTTT
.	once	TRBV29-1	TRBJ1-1	CSVKRGRDEAFF	TGCAGCGTGAAAAGGGGGAGGGATGAAGCTTTCTTT
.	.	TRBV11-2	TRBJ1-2	CASSLVGGGYGYTF	TGTGCCAGCAGCTTAGTGGGGGGTGGCTATGGCTACACCTTC
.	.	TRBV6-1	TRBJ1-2	CAAMEGRDYGYTF	TGTGCCGCCATGGAGGGGAGGGACTATGGCTACACCTTC
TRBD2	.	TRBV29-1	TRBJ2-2	CSASGANTGELFF	TGCAGCGCTAGCGGGGCGAACACCGGGGAGCTGTTTTTT
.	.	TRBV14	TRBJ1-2	CASSQGYTSLQYYGYTF	TGTGCCAGCAGCCAAGGGTACACCTCGCTCCAATACTATGGCTACACCTTC
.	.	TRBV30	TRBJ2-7	CAWSGGQLNYEQYF	TGTGCCTGGAGTGGCGGACAGCTAAACTACGAGCAGTACTTC
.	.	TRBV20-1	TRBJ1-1	CSARDFWTLNTEAFF	TGCAGTGCTAGGGATTTCTGGACTCTCAACACTGAAGCTTTCTTT
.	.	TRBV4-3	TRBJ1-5	CASSPNLLGNQPQHF	TGCGCCAGCAGCCCGAACCTGTTAGGCAATCAGCCCCAGCATTTT
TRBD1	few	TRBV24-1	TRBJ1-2	CATSDSYGTGNYGYTF	TGTGCCACCAGTGATTCATACGGGACAGGGAACTATGGCTACACCTTC
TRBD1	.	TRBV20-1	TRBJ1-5	CSAARQGGSNQPRHF	TGCAGTGCTGCCCGACAGGGAGGGAGCAATCAGCCCCGGCATTTT
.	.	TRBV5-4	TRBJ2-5	CASSFSRAPQETQYF	TGTGCCAGCAGCTTTTCACGGGCCCCCCAAGAGACCCAGTACTTC